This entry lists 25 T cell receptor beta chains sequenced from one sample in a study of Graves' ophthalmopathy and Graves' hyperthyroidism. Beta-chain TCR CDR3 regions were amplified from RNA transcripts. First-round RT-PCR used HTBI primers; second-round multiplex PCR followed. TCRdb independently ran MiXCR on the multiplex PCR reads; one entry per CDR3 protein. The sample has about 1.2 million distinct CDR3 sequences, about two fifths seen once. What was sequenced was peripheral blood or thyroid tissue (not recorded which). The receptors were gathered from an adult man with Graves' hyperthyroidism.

This CDR3 reads CATNRDKGTNVLTF. The CDR3 region has the DNA TGTGCCACCAACCGGGACAAGGGGACCAACGTCCTGACTTTC. V usage is TRBV15 and J usage is TRBJ2-6; weak D call: TRBD1 (6 bases). Germline V gives CDR1 LNHNV, CDR2 YYDKDF (reference sequence). Trimming removed 7 bases at V and 8 bases at J, with 15 bases between. The CDR3 contains 14 residues.

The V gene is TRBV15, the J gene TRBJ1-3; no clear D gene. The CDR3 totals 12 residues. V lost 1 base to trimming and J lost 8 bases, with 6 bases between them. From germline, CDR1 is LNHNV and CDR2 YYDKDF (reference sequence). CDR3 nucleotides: TGTGCCACCAGCAGAGGCGGGGACACCATATATTTT. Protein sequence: CATSRGGDTIYF.

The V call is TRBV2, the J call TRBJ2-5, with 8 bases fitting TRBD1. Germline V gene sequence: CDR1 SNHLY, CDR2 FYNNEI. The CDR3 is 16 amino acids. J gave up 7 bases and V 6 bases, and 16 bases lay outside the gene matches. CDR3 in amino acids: CASSFSRGLSVVTQYF. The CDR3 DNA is TGTGCCAGCAGCTTTTCCAGGGGGCTGTCGGTTGTGACCCAGTACTTC.

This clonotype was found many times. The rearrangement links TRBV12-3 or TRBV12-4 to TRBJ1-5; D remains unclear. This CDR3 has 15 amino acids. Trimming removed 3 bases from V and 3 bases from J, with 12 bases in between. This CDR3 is CASSLSFGPNQPQHF. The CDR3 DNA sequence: TGTGCCAGCAGTTTGTCGTTTGGGCCCAATCAGCCCCAGCATTTT.

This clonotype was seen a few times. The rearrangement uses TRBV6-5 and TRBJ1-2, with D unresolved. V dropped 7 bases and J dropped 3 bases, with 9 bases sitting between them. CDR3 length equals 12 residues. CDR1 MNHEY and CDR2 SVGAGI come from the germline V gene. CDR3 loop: CASTAGYYGYTF. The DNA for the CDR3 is TGTGCCAGCACCGCCGGATACTATGGCTACACCTTC.

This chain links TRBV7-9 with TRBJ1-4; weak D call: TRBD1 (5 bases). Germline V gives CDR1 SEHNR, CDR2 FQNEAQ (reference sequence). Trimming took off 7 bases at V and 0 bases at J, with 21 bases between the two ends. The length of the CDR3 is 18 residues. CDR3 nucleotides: TGTGCCAGCAACGACTTGGGAGGGGAACACGCAACTAATGAAAAACTGTTTTTT. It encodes CASNDLGGEHATNEKLFF.

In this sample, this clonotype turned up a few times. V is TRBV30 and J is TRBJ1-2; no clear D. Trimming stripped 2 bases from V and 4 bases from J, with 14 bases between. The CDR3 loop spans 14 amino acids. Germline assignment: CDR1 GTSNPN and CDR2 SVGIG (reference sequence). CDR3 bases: TGTGCCTGGAGTTGGGCTTACCGGGGCTATGGCTACACCTTC. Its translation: CAWSWAYRGYGYTF.

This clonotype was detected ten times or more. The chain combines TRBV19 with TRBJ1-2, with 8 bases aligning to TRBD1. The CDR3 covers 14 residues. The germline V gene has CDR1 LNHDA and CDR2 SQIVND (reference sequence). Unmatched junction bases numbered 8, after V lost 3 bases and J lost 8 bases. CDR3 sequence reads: CASSIAQGARGYTF. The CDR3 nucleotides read TGTGCCAGTAGTATCGCTCAGGGGGCGCGAGGCTACACCTTC.

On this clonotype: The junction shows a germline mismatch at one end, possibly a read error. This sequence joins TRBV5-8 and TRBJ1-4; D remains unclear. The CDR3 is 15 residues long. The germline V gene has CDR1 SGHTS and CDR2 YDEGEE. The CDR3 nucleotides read TGTGCCAGCACCCTGGCTGGGAAAACTAATGGAAAACTGTTTTTT. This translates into CASTLAGKTNGKLFF.

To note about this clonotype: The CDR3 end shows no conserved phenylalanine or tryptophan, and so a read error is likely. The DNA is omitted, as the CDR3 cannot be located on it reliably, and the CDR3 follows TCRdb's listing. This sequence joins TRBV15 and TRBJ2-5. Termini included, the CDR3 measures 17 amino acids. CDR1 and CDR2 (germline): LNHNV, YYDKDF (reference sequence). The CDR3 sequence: CATSRETQAIYGYTFGS.

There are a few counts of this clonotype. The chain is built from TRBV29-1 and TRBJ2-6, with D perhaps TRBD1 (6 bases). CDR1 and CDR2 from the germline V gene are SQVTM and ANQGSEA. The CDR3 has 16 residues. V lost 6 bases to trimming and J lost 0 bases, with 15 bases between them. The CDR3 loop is CSVLDSLSSGANVLTF. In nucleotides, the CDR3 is TGCAGCGTCTTGGACAGCCTATCCTCTGGGGCCAACGTCCTGACTTTC.

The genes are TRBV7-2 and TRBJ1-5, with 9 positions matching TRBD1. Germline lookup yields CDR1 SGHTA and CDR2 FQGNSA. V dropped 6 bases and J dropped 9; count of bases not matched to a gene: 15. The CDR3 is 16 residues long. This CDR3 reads CASSFTGQGPGWPQHF. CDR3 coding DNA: TGTGCCAGCAGTTTCACCGGACAGGGGCCTGGATGGCCCCAGCATTTT.

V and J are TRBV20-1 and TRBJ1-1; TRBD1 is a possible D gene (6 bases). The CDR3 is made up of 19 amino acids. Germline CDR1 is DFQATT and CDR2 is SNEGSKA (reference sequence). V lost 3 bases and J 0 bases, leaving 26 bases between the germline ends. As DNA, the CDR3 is TGCAGTGCTAGTGCCCCCCCCGGACAGCCGAATACCCTGAACACTGAAGCTTTCTTT. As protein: CSASAPPGQPNTLNTEAFF.

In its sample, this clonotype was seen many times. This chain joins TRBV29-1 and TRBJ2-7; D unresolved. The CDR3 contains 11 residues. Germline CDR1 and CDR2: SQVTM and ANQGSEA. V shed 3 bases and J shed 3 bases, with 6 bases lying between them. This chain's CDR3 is CSVESIYEQYF. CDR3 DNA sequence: TGCAGCGTTGAGTCAATCTACGAGCAGTACTTC.

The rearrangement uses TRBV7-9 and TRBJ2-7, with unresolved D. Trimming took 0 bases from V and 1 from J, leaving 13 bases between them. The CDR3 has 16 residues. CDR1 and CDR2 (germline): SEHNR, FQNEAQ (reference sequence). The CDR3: CASSLAYGRESYEQYF. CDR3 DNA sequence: TGTGCCAGCAGCTTAGCTTACGGCAGAGAATCCTACGAGCAGTACTTC.

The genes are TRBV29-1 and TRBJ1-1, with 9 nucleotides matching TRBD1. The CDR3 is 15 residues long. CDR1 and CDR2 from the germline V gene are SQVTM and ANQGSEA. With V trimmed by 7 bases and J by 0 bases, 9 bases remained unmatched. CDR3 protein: CSGETGGLVNTEAFF. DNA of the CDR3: TGCAGCGGAGAAACAGGGGGCTTGGTGAACACTGAAGCTTTCTTT.

CDR3: CASSFKQSGEAFF. The DNA for the CDR3 is TGTGCCAGCAGCTTCAAACAATCGGGTGAAGCTTTCTTT. The V gene is TRBV5-6, the J gene TRBJ1-1; no firm D call. Between the trimmed V and J ends, which lost 2 bases and 7 bases, there was a span of 12 bases. The CDR3 loop spans 13 amino acids. Germline V CDR1 and CDR2: SGHDT, YYEEEE.

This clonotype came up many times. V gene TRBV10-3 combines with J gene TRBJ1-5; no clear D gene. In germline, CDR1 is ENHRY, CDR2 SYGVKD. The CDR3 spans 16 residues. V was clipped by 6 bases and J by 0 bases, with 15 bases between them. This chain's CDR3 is CAISARAADSNQPQHF. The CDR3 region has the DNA TGTGCCATCAGCGCCCGGGCAGCCGATAGCAATCAGCCCCAGCATTTT.

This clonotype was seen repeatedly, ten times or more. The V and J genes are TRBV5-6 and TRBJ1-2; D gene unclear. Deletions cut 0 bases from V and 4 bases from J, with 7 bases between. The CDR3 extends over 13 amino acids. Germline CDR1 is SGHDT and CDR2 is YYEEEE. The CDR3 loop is CASSLGNLYGYTF. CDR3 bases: TGTGCCAGCAGCTTGGGGAACCTCTATGGCTACACCTTC. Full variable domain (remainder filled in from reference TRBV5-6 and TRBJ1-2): DAGVTQSPTHLIKTRGQQVTLRCSPKSGHDTVSWYQQALGQGPQFIFQYYEEEERQRGNFPDRFSGHQFPNYSSELNVNALLLGDSALYLCASSLGNLYGYTFGSGTRLTVV.

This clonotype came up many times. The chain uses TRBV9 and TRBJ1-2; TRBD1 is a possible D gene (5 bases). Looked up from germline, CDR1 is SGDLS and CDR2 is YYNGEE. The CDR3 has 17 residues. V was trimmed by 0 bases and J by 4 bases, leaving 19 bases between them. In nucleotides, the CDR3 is TGTGCCAGCAGCGTAGCTCATAAAGGACACGGGACCTATGGCTACACCTTC. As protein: CASSVAHKGHGTYGYTF. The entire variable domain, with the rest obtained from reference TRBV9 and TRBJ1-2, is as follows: DSGVTQTPKHLITATGQRVTLRCSPRSGDLSVYWYQQSLDQGLQFLIQYYNGEERAKGNILERFSAQQFPDLHSELNLSSLELGDSALYFCASSVAHKGHGTYGYTFGSGTRLTVV.

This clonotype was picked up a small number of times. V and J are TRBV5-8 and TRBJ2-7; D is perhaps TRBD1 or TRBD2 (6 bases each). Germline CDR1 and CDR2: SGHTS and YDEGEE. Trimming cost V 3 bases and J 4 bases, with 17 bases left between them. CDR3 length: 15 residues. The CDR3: CASSSPGAKGYEQYF. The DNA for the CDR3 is TGTGCCAGCAGCTCCCCGGGGGCGAAAGGTTACGAGCAGTACTTC. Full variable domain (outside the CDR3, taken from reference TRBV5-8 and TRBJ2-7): EAGVTQSPTHLIKTRGQQATLRCSPISGHTSVYWYQQALGLGLQFLLWYDEGEERNRGNFPPRFSGRQFPNYSSELNVNALELEDSALYLCASSSPGAKGYEQYFGPGTRLTVT.

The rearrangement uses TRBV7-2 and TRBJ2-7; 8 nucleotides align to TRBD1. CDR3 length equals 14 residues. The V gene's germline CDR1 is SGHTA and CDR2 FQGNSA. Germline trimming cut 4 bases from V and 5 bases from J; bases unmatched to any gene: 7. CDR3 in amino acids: CASSSRQGSHEQYF. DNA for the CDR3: TGTGCCAGCAGCTCCCGACAGGGGTCACACGAGCAGTACTTC.

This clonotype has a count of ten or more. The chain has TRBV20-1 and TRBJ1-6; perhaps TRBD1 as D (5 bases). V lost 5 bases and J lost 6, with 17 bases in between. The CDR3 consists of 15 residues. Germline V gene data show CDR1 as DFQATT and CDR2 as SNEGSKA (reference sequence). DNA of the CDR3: TGCAGTGCTCGAGGGGAGGGAAGCGTTAATTCACCCCTCCACTTT. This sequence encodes CSARGEGSVNSPLHF.

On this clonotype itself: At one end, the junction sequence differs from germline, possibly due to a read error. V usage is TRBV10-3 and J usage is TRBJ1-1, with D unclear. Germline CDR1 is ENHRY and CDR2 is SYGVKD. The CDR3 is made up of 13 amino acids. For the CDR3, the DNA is TGTGCCAGCAGTTACCCTGGAGACACGGCAGCTTTCTTT. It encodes CASSYPGDTAAFF.

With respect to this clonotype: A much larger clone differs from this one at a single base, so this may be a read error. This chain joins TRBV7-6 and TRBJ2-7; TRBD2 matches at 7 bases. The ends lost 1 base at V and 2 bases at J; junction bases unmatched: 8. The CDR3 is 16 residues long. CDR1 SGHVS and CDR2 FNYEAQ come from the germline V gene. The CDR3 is CASSLVAASGAYEQYF. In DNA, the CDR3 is TGTGCCAGCAGCTTAGTCGCGGCAAGCGGGGCCTACGAGCAGTACTTC.